These 9 T cell receptor beta chains share one sample of origin, sequenced in a study of blood T cell repertoires in COVID-19. Generated by immunoSEQ multiplex PCR, the TCRdb table keeps only in-frame clones and is missing some. The sample holds roughly 110,000 clones, around four fifths seen once. The sequenced material came from peripheral blood. The receptors shown here come from a woman in her thirties or forties with acute or convalescent COVID-19.

A single count supports this clone. The chain joins TRBV9 to TRBJ1-1; TRBD1 aligns across 10 bases. The germline gives CDR1 SGDLS, CDR2 YYNGEE. V shed 0 bases and J 5 bases; nucleotides not matched to a gene: 13. The CDR3 is made up of 18 amino acids. The CDR3 nucleotides are TGTGCCAGCAGCGTAGGAGGGAGAGGCCGGGACAGGGGTACTGAAGCTTTCTTT. Amino acid sequence: CASSVGGRGRDRGTEAFF.

V gene TRBV19 combines with J gene TRBJ1-1; no clear D gene. The germline CDR1 and CDR2 sequences are LNHDA and SQIVND (reference sequence). Trimming took off 8 bases at V and 7 bases at J, with 11 bases between the two ends. The CDR3 runs to 11 residues. CDR3 nucleotides: TGTGCCAGTGTGACGGGGATTGAAGCTTTCTTT. This codes for CASVTGIEAFF.

This chain connects TRBV2 to TRBJ1-2; 8 nucleotides line up with TRBD1. Per germline, CDR1 SNHLY and CDR2 FYNNEI. With V trimmed by 6 bases and J by 7 bases, 7 bases remained unmatched. The CDR3 runs 13 residues. The CDR3 spells CASRDQGAGGYTF. The CDR3 DNA reads as TGTGCCAGCAGAGACCAGGGGGCCGGTGGCTACACCTTC.

The chain carries TRBV9 and TRBJ1-6; weak D call: TRBD1 (6 bases). Germline CDR1 reads SGDLS; CDR2 reads YYNGEE. This CDR3 is 15 amino acids long. The V and J ends lost 3 bases and 5 bases respectively, with 12 bases between them. In DNA form, the CDR3 reads TGTGCCAGCAGCGCGCAGGGGACCCATAATTCACCCCTCCACTTT. It is translated as CASSAQGTHNSPLHF.

The gene calls are TRBV7-8 and TRBJ1-1; tentatively, D is TRBD1 (5 bases). The germline V gene encodes CDR1 SGHVS and CDR2 FQNEAQ. The CDR3 consists of 15 residues. Between the trimmed V and J ends, which lost 5 bases and 2 bases, there was a span of 15 bases. The CDR3 loop reads CASSSRGVGNTEAFF. The CDR3 DNA reads as TGTGCCAGCAGCAGCCGGGGGGTTGGAAACACTGAAGCTTTCTTT.

The V call is TRBV30, the J call TRBJ1-6, with 8 bases aligning to TRBD1. The length of the CDR3 is 13 residues. Germline CDR1 GTSNPN, CDR2 SVGIG (reference sequence). Trimming took 5 bases from V and 10 from J; bases not matched to a gene: 7. The CDR3 DNA sequence: TGTGCCTGGGGGACAGGAGGAAGGTCACCCCTCCACTTT. Residues: CAWGTGGRSPLHF.

This clone was counted once. This chain joins TRBV2 and TRBJ1-2, with 7 bases identical to TRBD1. Germline trimming cut 6 bases from V and 6 bases from J; bases unmatched to any gene: 16. Germline assignment: CDR1 SNHLY and CDR2 FYNNEI. The CDR3 has 16 residues. The CDR3 here is CASSYTGQLTRDGYTF. Written as DNA, the CDR3 is TGTGCCAGCAGCTATACGGGACAGCTAACCAGGGATGGCTACACCTTC.

The V call is TRBV7-9, the J call TRBJ1-5, with D tentatively TRBD1 (6 bases). Germline V CDR1 and CDR2: SEHNR, FQNEAQ (reference sequence). V gave up 3 bases and J gave up 4 bases, with 7 bases separating them. This CDR3 contains 13 residues. The CDR3 coding sequence is TGTGCCAGCAGCTTGGACAGTAATCAGCCCCAGCATTTT. Encoded protein: CASSLDSNQPQHF.

This chain uses TRBV9 with TRBJ1-1; 9 bases align to TRBD1. Germline assignment: CDR1 SGDLS and CDR2 YYNGEE. This CDR3 has 15 amino acids. Germline trimming cut 3 bases from V and 4 bases from J; bases unmatched to any gene: 7. CDR3 coding DNA: TGTGCCAGCAGCGCACAGGGGGCGCATTTCACTGAAGCTTTCTTT. It is translated as CASSAQGAHFTEAFF.